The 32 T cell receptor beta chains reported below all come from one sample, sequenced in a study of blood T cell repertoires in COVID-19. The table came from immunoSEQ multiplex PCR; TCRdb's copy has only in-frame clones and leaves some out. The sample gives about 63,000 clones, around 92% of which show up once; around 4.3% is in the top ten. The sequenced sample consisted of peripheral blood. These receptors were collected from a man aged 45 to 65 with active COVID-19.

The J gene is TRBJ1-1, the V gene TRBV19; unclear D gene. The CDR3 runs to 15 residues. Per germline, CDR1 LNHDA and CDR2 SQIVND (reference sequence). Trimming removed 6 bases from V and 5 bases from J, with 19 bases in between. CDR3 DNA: TGTGCCAGTAGAAAAAAGGCGGGAGGAGGAACTGAAGCTTTCTTT. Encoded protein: CASRKKAGGGTEAFF.

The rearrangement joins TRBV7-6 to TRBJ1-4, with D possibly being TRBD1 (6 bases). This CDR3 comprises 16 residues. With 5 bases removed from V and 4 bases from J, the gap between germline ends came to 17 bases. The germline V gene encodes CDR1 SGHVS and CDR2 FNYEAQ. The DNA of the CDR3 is TGTGCCAGCAGCCTCGGGCTGGGACACCGTAATGAAAAACTGTTTTTT. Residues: CASSLGLGHRNEKLFF.

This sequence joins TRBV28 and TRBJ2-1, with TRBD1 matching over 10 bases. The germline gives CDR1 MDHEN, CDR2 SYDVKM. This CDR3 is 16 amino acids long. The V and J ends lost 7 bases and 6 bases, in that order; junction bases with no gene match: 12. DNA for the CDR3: TGTGCCAGCAACATGGCGACAGGGGGCCTCCTCAATGAGCAGTTCTTC. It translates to CASNMATGGLLNEQFF. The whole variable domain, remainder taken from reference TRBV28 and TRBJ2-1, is DVKVTQSSRYLVKRTGEKVFLECVQDMDHENMFWYRQDPGLGLRLIYFSYDVKMKEKGDIPEGYSVSREKKERFSLILESASTNQTSMYLCASNMATGGLLNEQFFGPGTRLTVL.

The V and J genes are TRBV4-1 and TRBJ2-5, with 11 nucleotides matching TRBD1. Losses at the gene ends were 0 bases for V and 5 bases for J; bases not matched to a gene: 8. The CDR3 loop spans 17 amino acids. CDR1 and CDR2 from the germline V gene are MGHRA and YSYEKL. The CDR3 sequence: CASSQDWTGGAQETQYF. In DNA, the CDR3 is TGCGCCAGCAGCCAAGACTGGACAGGGGGCGCCCAGGAGACCCAGTACTTC.

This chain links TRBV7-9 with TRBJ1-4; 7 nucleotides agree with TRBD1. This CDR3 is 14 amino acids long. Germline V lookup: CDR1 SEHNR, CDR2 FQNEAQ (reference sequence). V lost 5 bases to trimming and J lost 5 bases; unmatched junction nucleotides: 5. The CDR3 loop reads CASSRGQNNEKLFF. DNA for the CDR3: TGTGCCAGCAGCCGGGGACAGAACAATGAAAAACTGTTTTTT.

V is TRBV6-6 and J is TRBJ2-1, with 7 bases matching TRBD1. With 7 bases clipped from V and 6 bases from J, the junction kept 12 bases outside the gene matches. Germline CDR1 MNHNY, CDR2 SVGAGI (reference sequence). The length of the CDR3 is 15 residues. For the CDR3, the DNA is TGTGCCAGCACTATTGGGCAGGGGGAAAGCAATGAGCAGTTCTTC. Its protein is CASTIGQGESNEQFF.

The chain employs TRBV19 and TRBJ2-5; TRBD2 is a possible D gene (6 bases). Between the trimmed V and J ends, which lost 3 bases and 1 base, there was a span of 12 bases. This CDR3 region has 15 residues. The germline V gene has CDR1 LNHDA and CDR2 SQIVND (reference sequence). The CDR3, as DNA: TGTGCCAGTAGTATCGGAGGGGCTCGCCAAGAGACCCAGTACTTC. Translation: CASSIGGARQETQYF. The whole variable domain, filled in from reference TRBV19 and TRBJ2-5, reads DGGITQSPKYLFRKEGQNVTLSCEQNLNHDAMYWYRQDPGQGLRLIYYSQIVNDFQKGDIAEGYSVSREKKESFPLTVTSAQKNPTAFYLCASSIGGARQETQYFGPGTRLLVL.

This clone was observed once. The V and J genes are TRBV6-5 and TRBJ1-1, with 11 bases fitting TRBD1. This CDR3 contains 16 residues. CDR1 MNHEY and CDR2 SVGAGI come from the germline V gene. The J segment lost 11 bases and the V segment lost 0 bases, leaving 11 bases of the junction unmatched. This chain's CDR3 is CASSYSSGTGGGRAFF. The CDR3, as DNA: TGTGCCAGCAGTTACTCGTCCGGGACAGGGGGTGGTCGGGCTTTCTTT.

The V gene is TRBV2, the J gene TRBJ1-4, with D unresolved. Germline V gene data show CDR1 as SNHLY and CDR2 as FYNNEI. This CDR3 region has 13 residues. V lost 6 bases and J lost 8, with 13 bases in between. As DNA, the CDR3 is TGTGCCAGCAGAGGGCAGGCGGGGGAAAAACTGTTTTTT. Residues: CASRGQAGEKLFF.

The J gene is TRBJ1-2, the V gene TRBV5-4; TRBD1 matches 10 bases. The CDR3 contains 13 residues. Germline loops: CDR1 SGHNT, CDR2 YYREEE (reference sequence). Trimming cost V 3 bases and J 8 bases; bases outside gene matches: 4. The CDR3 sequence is CASSWTGGRGYTF. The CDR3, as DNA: TGTGCCAGCAGCTGGACAGGGGGAAGAGGCTACACCTTC. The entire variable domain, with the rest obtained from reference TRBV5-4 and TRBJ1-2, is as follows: ETGVTQSPTHLIKTRGQQVTLRCSSQSGHNTVSWYQQALGQGPQFIFQYYREEENGRGNFPPRFSGLQFPNYSSELNVNALELDDSALYLCASSWTGGRGYTFGSGTRLTVV.

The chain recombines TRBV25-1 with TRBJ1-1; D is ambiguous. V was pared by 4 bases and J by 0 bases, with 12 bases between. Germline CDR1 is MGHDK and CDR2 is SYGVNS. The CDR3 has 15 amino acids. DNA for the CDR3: TGTGCCAGCAGTGCCGCGGGATGGATGAACACTGAAGCTTTCTTT. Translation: CASSAAGWMNTEAFF.

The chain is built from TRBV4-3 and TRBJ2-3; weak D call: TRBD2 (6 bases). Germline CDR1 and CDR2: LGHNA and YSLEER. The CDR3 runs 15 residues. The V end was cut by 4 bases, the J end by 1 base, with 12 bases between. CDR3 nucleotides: TGCGCCAGCAGCCTGCGGGACGTCGGCACAGATACGCAGTATTTT. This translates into CASSLRDVGTDTQYF.

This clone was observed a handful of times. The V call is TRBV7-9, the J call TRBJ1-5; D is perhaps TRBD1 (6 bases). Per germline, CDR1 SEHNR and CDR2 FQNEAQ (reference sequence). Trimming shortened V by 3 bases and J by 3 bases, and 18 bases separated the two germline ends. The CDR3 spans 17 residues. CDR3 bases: TGTGCCAGCAGCTTCGACCCCAGGGGATCTATCAATCAGCCCCAGCATTTT. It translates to CASSFDPRGSINQPQHF. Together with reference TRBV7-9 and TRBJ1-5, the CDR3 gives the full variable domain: DTGVSQNPRHKITKRGQNVTFRCDPISEHNRLYWYRQTLGQGPEFLTYFQNEAQLEKSRLLSDRFSAERPKGSFSTLEIQRTEQGDSAMYLCASSFDPRGSINQPQHFGDGTRLSIL.

CDR3 in amino acids: CASSRTPGQEFSEQYF. In nucleotides, the CDR3 is TGCGCCAGCAGCCGAACCCCGGGACAGGAGTTTAGCGAGCAGTACTTC. The chain has TRBV4-1 and TRBJ2-7; 8 bases match TRBD1. This CDR3 contains 16 residues. V lost 4 bases to trimming and J lost 6 bases; unmatched junction nucleotides: 14. Germline V gene lookup returns CDR1 MGHRA and CDR2 YSYEKL.

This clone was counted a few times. CDR3 protein: CASSTSIGNTIYF. CDR3 DNA sequence: TGTGCCAGTAGTACCTCTATAGGAAACACCATATATTTT. The chain combines TRBV19 with TRBJ1-3; D is unclear. With 4 bases removed from V and 4 bases from J, the gap between germline ends came to 8 bases. Germline loops: CDR1 LNHDA, CDR2 SQIVND (reference sequence). The CDR3 sequence is 13 residues long.

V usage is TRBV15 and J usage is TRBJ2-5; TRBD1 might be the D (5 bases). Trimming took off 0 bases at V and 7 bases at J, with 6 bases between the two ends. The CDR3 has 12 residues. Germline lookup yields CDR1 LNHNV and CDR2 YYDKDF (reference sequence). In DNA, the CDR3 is TGTGCCACCAGCAGAGAAACAGGGACCCAGTACTTC. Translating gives CATSRETGTQYF. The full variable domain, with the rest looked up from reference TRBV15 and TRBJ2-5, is DAMVIQNPRYQVTQFGKPVTLSCSQTLNHNVMYWYQQKSSQAPKLLFHYYDKDFNNEADTPDNFQSRRPNTSFCFLDIRSPGLGDTAMYLCATSRETGTQYFGPGTRLLVL.

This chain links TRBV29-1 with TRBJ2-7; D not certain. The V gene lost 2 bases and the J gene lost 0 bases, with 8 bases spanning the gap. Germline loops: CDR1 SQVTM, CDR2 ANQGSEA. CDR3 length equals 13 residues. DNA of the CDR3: TGCAGCGTTGAATACCCAGGCTCCTACGAGCAGTACTTC. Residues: CSVEYPGSYEQYF.

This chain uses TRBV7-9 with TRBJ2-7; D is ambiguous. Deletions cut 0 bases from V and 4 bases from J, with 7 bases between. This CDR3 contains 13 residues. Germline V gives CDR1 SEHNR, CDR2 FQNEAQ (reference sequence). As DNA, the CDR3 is TGTGCCAGCAGCTTAGCGGGCCAGTACGAGCAGTACTTC. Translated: CASSLAGQYEQYF.

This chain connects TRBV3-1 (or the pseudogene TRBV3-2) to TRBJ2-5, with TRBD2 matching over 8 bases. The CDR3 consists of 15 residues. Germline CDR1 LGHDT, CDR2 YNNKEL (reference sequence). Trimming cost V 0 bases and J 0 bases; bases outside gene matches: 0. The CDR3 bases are TGTGCCAGCAGCCAAGAGCGGGAGGACCAAGAGACCCAGTACTTC. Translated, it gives CASSQEREDQETQYF.

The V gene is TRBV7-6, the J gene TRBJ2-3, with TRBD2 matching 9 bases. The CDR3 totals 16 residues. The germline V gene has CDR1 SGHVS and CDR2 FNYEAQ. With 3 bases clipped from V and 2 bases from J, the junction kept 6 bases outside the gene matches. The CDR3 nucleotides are TGTGCCAGCAGCTTGGTTAGCGGGAGCCCCACAGATACGCAGTATTTT. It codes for CASSLVSGSPTDTQYF. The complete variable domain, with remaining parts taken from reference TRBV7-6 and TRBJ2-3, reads GAGVSQSPRYKVTKRGQDVALRCDPISGHVSLYWYRQALGQGPEFLTYFNYEAQQDKSGLPNDRFSAERPEGSISTLTIQRTEQRDSAMYRCASSLVSGSPTDTQYFGPGTRLTVL.

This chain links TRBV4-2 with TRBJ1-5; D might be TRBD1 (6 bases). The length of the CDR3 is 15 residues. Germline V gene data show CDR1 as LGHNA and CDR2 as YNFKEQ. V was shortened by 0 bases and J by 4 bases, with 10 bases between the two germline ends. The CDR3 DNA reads TGTGCCAGCAGCCAAGATGTCACAGGGAATCAGCCCCAGCATTTT. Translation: CASSQDVTGNQPQHF.

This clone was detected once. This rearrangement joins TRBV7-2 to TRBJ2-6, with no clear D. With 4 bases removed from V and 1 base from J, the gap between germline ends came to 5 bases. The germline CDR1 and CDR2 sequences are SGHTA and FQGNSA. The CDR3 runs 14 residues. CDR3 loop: CASSSNSGANVLTF. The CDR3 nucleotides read TGTGCCAGCAGCTCAAATTCTGGGGCCAACGTCCTGACTTTC.

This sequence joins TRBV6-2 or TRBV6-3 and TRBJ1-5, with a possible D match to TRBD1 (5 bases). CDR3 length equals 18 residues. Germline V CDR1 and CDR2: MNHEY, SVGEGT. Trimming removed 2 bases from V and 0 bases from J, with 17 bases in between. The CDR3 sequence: CASSYVGHYVDSNQPQHF. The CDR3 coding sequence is TGTGCCAGCAGTTACGTAGGACATTATGTCGATAGCAATCAGCCCCAGCATTTT.

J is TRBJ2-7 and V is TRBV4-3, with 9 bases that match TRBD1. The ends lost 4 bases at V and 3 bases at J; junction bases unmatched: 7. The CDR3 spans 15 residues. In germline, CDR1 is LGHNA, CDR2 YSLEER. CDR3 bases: TGCGCCAGCAGCCCTACCGGGACAGGGTACTACGAGCAGTACTTC. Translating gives CASSPTGTGYYEQYF.

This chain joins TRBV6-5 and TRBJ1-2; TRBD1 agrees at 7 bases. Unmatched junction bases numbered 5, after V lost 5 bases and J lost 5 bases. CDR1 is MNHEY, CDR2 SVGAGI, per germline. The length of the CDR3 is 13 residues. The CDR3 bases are TGTGCCAGCAGTAGGGACAGCTCGTATGGCTACACCTTC. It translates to CASSRDSSYGYTF.

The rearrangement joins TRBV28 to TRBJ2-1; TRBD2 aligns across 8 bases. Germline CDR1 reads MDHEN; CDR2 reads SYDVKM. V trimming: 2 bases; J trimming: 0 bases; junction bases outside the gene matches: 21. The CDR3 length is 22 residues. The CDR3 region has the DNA TGTGCCAGCAGTTTAATTGGAAGGTGGCCTAGCGGGCCATTAAGCTCCTACAATGAGCAGTTCTTC. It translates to CASSLIGRWPSGPLSSYNEQFF.

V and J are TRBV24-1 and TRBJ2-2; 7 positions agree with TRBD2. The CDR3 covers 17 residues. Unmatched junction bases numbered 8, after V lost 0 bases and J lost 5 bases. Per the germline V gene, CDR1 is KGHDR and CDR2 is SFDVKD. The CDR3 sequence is CATSDLGAAGATGELFF. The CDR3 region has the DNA TGTGCCACCAGTGATTTGGGCGCGGCGGGAGCAACCGGGGAGCTGTTTTTT.

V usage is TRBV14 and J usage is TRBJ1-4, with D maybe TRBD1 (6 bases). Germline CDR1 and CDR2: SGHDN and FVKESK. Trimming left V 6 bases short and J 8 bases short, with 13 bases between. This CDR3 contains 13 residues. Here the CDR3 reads CASRGAKGEKLFF. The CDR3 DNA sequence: TGTGCCAGCAGGGGGGCAAAAGGGGAAAAACTGTTTTTT. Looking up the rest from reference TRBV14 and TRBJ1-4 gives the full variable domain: EAGVTQFPSHSVIEKGQTVTLRCDPISGHDNLYWYRRVMGKEIKFLLHFVKESKQDESGMPNNRFLAERTGGTYSTLKVQPAELEDSGVYFCASRGAKGEKLFFGSGTQLSVL.

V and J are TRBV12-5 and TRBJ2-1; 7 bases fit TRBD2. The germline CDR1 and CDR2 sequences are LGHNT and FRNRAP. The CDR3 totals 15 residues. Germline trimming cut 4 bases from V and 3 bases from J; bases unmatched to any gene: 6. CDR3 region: CASGYGTNNYNEQFF. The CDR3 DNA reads TGTGCTAGTGGTTACGGGACTAACAACTACAATGAGCAGTTCTTC. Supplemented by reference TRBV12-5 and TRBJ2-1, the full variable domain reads DARVTQTPRHKVTEMGQEVTMRCQPILGHNTVFWYRQTMMQGLELLAYFRNRAPLDDSGMPKDRFSAEMPDATLATLKIQPSEPRDSAVYFCASGYGTNNYNEQFFGPGTRLTVL.

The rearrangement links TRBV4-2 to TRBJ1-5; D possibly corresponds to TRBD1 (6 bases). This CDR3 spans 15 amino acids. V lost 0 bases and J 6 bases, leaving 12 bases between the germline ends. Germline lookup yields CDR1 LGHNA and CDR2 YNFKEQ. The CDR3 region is CASSQDEGGAQPQHF. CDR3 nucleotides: TGTGCCAGCAGCCAAGATGAGGGGGGGGCTCAGCCCCAGCATTTT.

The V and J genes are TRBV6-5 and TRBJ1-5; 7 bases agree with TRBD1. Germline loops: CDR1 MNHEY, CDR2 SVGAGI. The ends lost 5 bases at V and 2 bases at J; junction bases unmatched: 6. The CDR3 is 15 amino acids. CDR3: CASSMTGYGNQPQHF. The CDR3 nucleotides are TGTGCCAGCAGTATGACAGGGTATGGCAATCAGCCCCAGCATTTT.

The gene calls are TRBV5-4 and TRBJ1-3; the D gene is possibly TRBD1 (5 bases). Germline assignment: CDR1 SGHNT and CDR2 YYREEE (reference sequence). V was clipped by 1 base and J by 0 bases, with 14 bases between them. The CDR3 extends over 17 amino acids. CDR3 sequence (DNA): TGTGCCAGCAGCTTGACTCGGGGCGGGGACTCTGGAAACACCATATATTTT. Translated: CASSLTRGGDSGNTIYF.